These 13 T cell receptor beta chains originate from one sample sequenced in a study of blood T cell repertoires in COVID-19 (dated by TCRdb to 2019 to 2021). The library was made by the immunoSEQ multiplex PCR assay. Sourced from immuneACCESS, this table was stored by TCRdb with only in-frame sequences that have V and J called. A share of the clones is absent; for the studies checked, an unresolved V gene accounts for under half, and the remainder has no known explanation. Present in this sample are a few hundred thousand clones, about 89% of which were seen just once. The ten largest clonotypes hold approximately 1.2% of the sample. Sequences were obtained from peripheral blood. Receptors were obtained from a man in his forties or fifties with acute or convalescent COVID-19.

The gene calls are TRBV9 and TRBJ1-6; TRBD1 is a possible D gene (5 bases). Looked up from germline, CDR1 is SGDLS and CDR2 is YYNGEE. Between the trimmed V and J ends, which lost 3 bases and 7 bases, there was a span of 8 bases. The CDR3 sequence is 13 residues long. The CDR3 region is CASSEGPNSPLHF. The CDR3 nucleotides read TGTGCCAGCAGCGAGGGGCCGAATTCACCCCTCCACTTT.

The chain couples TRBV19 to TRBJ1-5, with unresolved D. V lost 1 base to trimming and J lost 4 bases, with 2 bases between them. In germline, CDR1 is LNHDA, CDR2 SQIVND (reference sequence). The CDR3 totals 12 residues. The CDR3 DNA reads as TGTGCCAGTAGTATAGTAAATCAGCCCCAGCATTTT. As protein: CASSIVNQPQHF.

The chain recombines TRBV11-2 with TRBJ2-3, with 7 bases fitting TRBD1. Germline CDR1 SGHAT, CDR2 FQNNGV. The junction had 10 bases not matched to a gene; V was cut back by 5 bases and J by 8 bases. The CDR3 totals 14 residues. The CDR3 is CASSPGQVMGTQYF. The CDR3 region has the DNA TGTGCCAGCAGCCCCGGACAGGTTATGGGTACGCAGTATTTT.

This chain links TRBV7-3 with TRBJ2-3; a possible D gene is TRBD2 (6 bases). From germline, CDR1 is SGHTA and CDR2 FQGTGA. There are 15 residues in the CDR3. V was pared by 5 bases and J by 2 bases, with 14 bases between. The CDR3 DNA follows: TGTGCCAGCAGCCCCTACGGCGGGAACACAGATACGCAGTATTTT. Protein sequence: CASSPYGGNTDTQYF.

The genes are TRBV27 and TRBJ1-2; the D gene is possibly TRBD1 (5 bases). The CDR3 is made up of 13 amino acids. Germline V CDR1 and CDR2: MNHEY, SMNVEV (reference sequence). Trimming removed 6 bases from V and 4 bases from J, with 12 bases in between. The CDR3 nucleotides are TGTGCCAGCAGCCGGGGGACGGCCTATGGCTACACCTTC. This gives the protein CASSRGTAYGYTF.

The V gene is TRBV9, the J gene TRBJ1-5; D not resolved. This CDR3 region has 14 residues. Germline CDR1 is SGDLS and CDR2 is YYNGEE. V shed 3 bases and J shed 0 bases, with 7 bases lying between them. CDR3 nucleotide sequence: TGTGCCAGCAGCGCGCCAGGTAGCAATCAGCCCCAGCATTTT. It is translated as CASSAPGSNQPQHF.

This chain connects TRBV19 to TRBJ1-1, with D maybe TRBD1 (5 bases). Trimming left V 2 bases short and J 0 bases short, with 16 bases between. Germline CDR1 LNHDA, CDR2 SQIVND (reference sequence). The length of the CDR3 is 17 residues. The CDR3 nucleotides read TGTGCCAGTAGTATATATTCTGGGGGAGGCATGAACACTGAAGCTTTCTTT. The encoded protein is CASSIYSGGGMNTEAFF.

The CDR3 DNA is TGTGCCAGCAGCTTGGTAGCGGGAGGGCCAGGGGAGCTGTTTTTT. As protein: CASSLVAGGPGELFF. The chain recombines TRBV5-5 with TRBJ2-2, with 11 bases fitting TRBD2. After removal of 0 bases from V and 8 bases from J, the junction contained 3 bases not matched to a gene. The CDR3 is 15 residues long. CDR1 is SGHKS, CDR2 YYEKEE, per germline (reference sequence).

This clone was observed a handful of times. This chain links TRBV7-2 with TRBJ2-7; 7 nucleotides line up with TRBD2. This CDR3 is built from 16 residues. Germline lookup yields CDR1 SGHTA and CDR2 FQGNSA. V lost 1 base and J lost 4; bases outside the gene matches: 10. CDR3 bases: TGTGCCAGCAGCTTAGTATTTTTTGCTAGCGGTTACGAGCAGTACTTC. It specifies CASSLVFFASGYEQYF.

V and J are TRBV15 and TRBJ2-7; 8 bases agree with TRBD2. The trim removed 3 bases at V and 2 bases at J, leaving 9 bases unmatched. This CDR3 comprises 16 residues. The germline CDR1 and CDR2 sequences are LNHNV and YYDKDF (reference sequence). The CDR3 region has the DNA TGTGCCACCAGCAGTCGCCTAGCGGGCCGGACCTACGAGCAGTACTTC. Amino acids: CATSSRLAGRTYEQYF.

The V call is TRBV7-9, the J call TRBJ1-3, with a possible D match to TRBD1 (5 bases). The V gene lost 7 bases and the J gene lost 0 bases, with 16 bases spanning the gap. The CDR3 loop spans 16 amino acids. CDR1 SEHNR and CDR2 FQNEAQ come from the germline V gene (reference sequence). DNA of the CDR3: TGTGCCAGCACGTGGGGGAGGTCCCTCTCTGGAAACACCATATATTTT. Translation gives CASTWGRSLSGNTIYF. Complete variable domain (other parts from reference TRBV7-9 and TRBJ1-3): DTGVSQNPRHKITKRGQNVTFRCDPISEHNRLYWYRQTLGQGPEFLTYFQNEAQLEKSRLLSDRFSAERPKGSFSTLEIQRTEQGDSAMYLCASTWGRSLSGNTIYFGEGSWLTVV.

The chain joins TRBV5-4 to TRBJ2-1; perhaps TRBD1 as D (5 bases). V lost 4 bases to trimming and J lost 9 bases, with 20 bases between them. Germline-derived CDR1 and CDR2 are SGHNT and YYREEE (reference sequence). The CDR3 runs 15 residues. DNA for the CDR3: TGTGCCAGCAGCCCGAAGTTTCAGGGCAAAGGTGAGCAGTTCTTC. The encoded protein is CASSPKFQGKGEQFF.

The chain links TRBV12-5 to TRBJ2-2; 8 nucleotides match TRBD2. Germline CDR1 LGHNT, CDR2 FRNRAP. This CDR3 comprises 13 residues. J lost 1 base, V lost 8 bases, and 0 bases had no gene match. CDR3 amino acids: CASRGGNTGELFF. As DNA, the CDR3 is TGTGCTAGTCGGGGGGGGAACACCGGGGAGCTGTTTTTT.